The 17 T cell receptor beta chains below come from one sample, sequenced in a study of OX40 agonist ivuxolimab in advanced cancers. Method: immunoSEQ multiplex PCR; TCRdb's copy keeps in-frame clones and lacks some. The data show tens of thousands of clones, roughly 84% seen once. The sample was CD4+ or CD8+ T cells sorted from blood, taken in a trial of the OX40 agonist ivuxolimab. Receptors were obtained from an adult with an advanced solid tumor such as melanoma, head and neck, liver or kidney cancer.

V gene TRBV7-9 combines with J gene TRBJ2-1, with D possibly matching TRBD1 (5 bases). CDR3 length equals 13 residues. The V end lost 1 base, the J end lost 5 bases, and 6 bases lay between the germline ends. Germline-derived CDR1 and CDR2 are SEHNR and FQNEAQ (reference sequence). The CDR3 spells CASSLGTHNEQFF. CDR3 sequence (DNA): TGTGCCAGCAGCTTAGGGACACACAATGAGCAGTTCTTC.

DNA for the CDR3: TGTGCCAGCAGCTTAGAGGGACAGTCTAACTATGGCTACACCTTC. Its protein is CASSLEGQSNYGYTF. This rearrangement joins TRBV13 to TRBJ1-2, with 7 bases lining up with TRBD1. The V gene's germline CDR1 is PRHDT and CDR2 FYEKMQ (reference sequence). V lost 1 base and J lost 0; bases outside the gene matches: 2. The CDR3 has 15 residues.

The chain recombines TRBV30 with TRBJ1-6, with unresolved D. Germline V gives CDR1 GTSNPN, CDR2 SVGIG (reference sequence). The CDR3 sequence is 12 residues long. Between the trimmed V and J ends, which lost 1 base and 8 bases, there was a span of 6 bases. In DNA, the CDR3 is TGTGCCTGGAGTGGCACCGATTCACCCCTCCACTTT. Translating it yields CAWSGTDSPLHF.

V usage is TRBV28 and J usage is TRBJ2-1, with 7 bases aligning to TRBD1. Germline CDR1 and CDR2: MDHEN and SYDVKM. The CDR3 runs to 13 residues. V was clipped by 8 bases and J by 4 bases; unmatched bases: 5. DNA for the CDR3: TGTGCCAGCGACCGGGACAGATACAATGAGCAGTTCTTC. Protein: CASDRDRYNEQFF.

The count of this clone is one. The DNA of the CDR3 is TGTGCCAGCAGCTTAGGATACCGGACAGCCAAAAACTATGGCTACACCTTC. It codes for CASSLGYRTAKNYGYTF. The chain recombines TRBV11-2 with TRBJ1-2, with D maybe TRBD1 (6 bases). The length of the CDR3 is 17 residues. The V and J ends lost 1 base and 2 bases respectively, with 17 bases between them. CDR1 is SGHAT, CDR2 FQNNGV, per germline.

The J gene is TRBJ2-3, the V gene TRBV5-1; 16 positions match TRBD2. Looked up from germline, CDR1 is SGHRS and CDR2 is YFSETQ. J lost 4 bases, V lost 3 bases, and 2 bases had no gene match. CDR3 length: 16 amino acids. CDR3 protein: CASSSGTSGGADTQYF. CDR3 coding DNA: TGCGCCAGCAGCTCCGGGACTAGCGGGGGGGCAGATACGCAGTATTTT. The whole variable domain, remainder taken from reference TRBV5-1 and TRBJ2-3, is KAGVTQTPRYLIKTRGQQVTLSCSPISGHRSVSWYQQTPGQGLQFLFEYFSETQRNKGNFPGRFSGRQFSNSRSEMNVSTLELGDSALYLCASSSGTSGGADTQYFGPGTRLTVL.

The rearrangement joins TRBV12-5 to TRBJ2-5; D gene unclear. Per the germline V gene, CDR1 is LGHNT and CDR2 is FRNRAP. The CDR3 consists of 17 residues. The V and J ends lost 4 bases and 2 bases respectively, with 20 bases between them. CDR3 sequence (DNA): TGTGCTAGTGGTTCGCGACGGTCAGGCGGAGAACAAGAGACCCAGTACTTC. Its translation is CASGSRRSGGEQETQYF.

The V call is TRBV7-8, the J call TRBJ1-1; D remains unclear. Germline V lookup: CDR1 SGHVS, CDR2 FQNEAQ. The CDR3 covers 13 residues. Trimming cost V 5 bases and J 5 bases, with 12 bases left between them. CDR3 in amino acids: CASSPGPGTEAFF. The CDR3 region has the DNA TGTGCCAGCAGCCCCGGCCCCGGGACTGAAGCTTTCTTT.

The CDR3 region is CASSEMDRVPYEQYV. CDR3 DNA sequence: TGTGCCAGCAGTGAAATGGACAGAGTTCCCTACGAGCAGTACGTC. The chain links TRBV6-1 to TRBJ2-7; maybe TRBD1 (6 bases). Germline assignment: CDR1 MNHNS and CDR2 SASEGT. This CDR3 contains 15 residues. The V end was cut by 2 bases, the J end by 2 bases, with 13 bases between.

The chain has TRBV6-5 and TRBJ2-1, with 7 nucleotides matching TRBD1. The CDR3 covers 12 residues. J was trimmed by 14 bases and V by 5 bases; bases with no gene match: 9. In germline, CDR1 is MNHEY, CDR2 SVGAGI. The CDR3 spells CASSRRQGSEFF. CDR3 coding DNA: TGTGCCAGCAGTCGCCGACAGGGATCGGAGTTCTTC.

The chain uses TRBV7-2 and TRBJ2-3; TRBD1 is a possible D gene (5 bases). The CDR3 totals 15 residues. In germline, CDR1 is SGHTA, CDR2 FQGNSA. The V gene lost 5 bases and the J gene lost 4 bases, with 16 bases spanning the gap. The CDR3 DNA sequence: TGTGCCAGCAGCCCCTCCCCTGCAGGGCCAGATACGCAGTATTTT. Translated: CASSPSPAGPDTQYF.

V is TRBV4-1 and J is TRBJ2-3; TRBD1 is a possible D gene (6 bases). The CDR3 extends over 16 amino acids. V was cut by 0 bases and J by 0 bases, with 10 bases left in between. Germline V gives CDR1 MGHRA, CDR2 YSYEKL. The CDR3 region is CASSQDTGQSTDTQYF. CDR3 coding DNA: TGCGCCAGCAGCCAAGATACCGGACAGAGCACAGATACGCAGTATTTT.

The sample holds a few counts of this clone. The chain links TRBV30 to TRBJ1-4; 7 bases are shared with TRBD1. V was pared by 3 bases and J by 0 bases, with 7 bases of the junction left unmatched. From germline, CDR1 is GTSNPN and CDR2 SVGIG (reference sequence). The CDR3 has 16 amino acids. The CDR3 reads CAWRRDSFATNEKLFF. In DNA form, the CDR3 reads TGTGCCTGGAGGAGGGACAGCTTCGCAACTAATGAAAAACTGTTTTTT.

The V and J genes are TRBV5-4 and TRBJ2-5, with D possibly TRBD2 on 6 matching bases. Between the trimmed V and J ends, which lost 0 bases and 4 bases, there was a span of 13 bases. The CDR3 covers 15 residues. Germline V lookup: CDR1 SGHNT, CDR2 YYREEE (reference sequence). The CDR3 region has the DNA TGTGCCAGCAGCTTGGGCCTAAAGGGAGGAGAGACCCAGTACTTC. Encoded protein: CASSLGLKGGETQYF. The full variable domain, its missing parts supplied by reference TRBV5-4 and TRBJ2-5, is ETGVTQSPTHLIKTRGQQVTLRCSSQSGHNTVSWYQQALGQGPQFIFQYYREEENGRGNFPPRFSGLQFPNYSSELNVNALELDDSALYLCASSLGLKGGETQYFGPGTRLLVL.

This clone has just a few counts. The chain is built from TRBV7-2 and TRBJ1-6; TRBD1 agrees at 10 bases. This CDR3 comprises 16 residues. V shed 5 bases and J 8 bases; nucleotides not matched to a gene: 9. CDR1 and CDR2 (germline): SGHTA, FQGNSA. This CDR3 is CASSRPGQGLYSPLHF. The CDR3, as DNA: TGTGCCAGCAGCCGCCCGGGACAGGGGCTGTATTCACCCCTCCACTTT.

The chain has TRBV7-2 and TRBJ1-5; D possibly corresponds to TRBD1 (6 bases). This CDR3 contains 16 residues. V lost 5 bases, J lost 2 bases, and 16 bases lay in between. Germline V gene lookup returns CDR1 SGHTA and CDR2 FQGNSA. DNA for the CDR3: TGTGCCAGCAGCCCCGACAGGCCCGATGGCAATCAGCCCCAGCATTTT. Translating it yields CASSPDRPDGNQPQHF.

J is TRBJ2-7 and V is TRBV18; perhaps TRBD2 as D (5 bases). Per the germline V gene, CDR1 is KGHSH and CDR2 is LQKENI. There are 13 residues in the CDR3. V lost 3 bases, J lost 1 base, and 7 bases lay in between. CDR3 region: CASSPGSSYEQYV. In DNA, the CDR3 is TGTGCCAGCTCACCGGGGAGTTCCTACGAGCAGTACGTC.